A single sample is the source of the 3 T cell receptor beta chains below, sequenced in a study of blood T cells in healthy people across ages. A J-beta primer mix and a sample-barcoded 5' primer were used in a second PCR of roughly 7 to 12 cycles. TCRdb ran MiXCR on the 5' RACE reads and lists one entry per CDR3 protein. The sample contains roughly 560,000 distinct CDR3 sequences, 20% to 30% of which appear only once. These data were likewise used in another study, on T cells of mothers and their children.

Sequenced input: blood. The source is a boy between 10 and 17 years old in good health.

V is TRBV3-1 and J is TRBJ2-1; TRBD2 matches at 9 bases. This CDR3 is 15 amino acids long. The ends lost 0 bases at V and 11 bases at J; junction bases unmatched: 8. Looked up from germline, CDR1 is LGHDT and CDR2 is YNNKEL (reference sequence). Here the CDR3 DNA reads TGTGCCAGCAGCCAAGAGGGACTAGCCTCAAATCAGCAGTTCTTC. Residues: CASSQEGLASNQQFF.

This clonotype was counted a few times. The chain is built from TRBV29-1 and TRBJ1-2; TRBD1 aligns across 11 bases. Germline assignment: CDR1 SQVTM and CDR2 ANQGSEA. V dropped 6 bases and J dropped 7; count of bases not matched to a gene: 10. The CDR3 has 14 amino acids. The chain's CDR3 is CSVETGTGGGGYTF. The DNA for the CDR3 is TGCAGCGTGGAAACCGGGACAGGGGGTGGTGGCTACACCTTC.

This clonotype was picked up many times. V usage is TRBV29-1 and J usage is TRBJ1-2, with D unresolved. The CDR3 runs 11 residues. Trimming pared 6 bases from V and 6 bases from J, leaving 11 bases between. CDR1 and CDR2 (germline): SQVTM, ANQGSEA. The CDR3 coding sequence is TGCAGCGTGGAGAATTGGAATGGCTACACCTTC. It codes for CSVENWNGYTF.